Sequencing of this T cell receptor (beta chain) was carried out in a study of T cell repertoires in cytomegalovirus infection. TCRdb passed the reads through MiXCR, listing each CDR3 protein once. The sample contains under 100,000 distinct CDR3 sequences, 3.7% of which appear only once. Trimming took 5 bases from V and 11 from J, leaving 16 bases between them. Germline CDR1 MDHEN, CDR2 SYDVKM. The CDR3 spans 12 residues. This clonotype showed up many times. The TCR originated in a human donor in good health (CMV status not recorded). Some clones in this sample may be carry-over from other donors' samples. Sequencing input: PBMCs. The gene calls are TRBV28 and TRBJ2-7; D possibly corresponds to TRBD2 (6 bases). For the CDR3, the DNA is TGTGCCAGCAGTAATCCCGGGACTGTGAAGTACTTC. Translation: CASSNPGTVKYF.